In this sample, the clone carrying this TCR beta chain turned up many times. Its matching antigen is unknown. From germline, CDR1 is SGHNT and CDR2 YYREEE (reference sequence). V was pared by 5 bases and J by 8 bases, with 19 bases between. The CDR3 has 14 amino acids. The sample comes from a study of CD8 T cells in ankylosing spondylitis. A quantitative 5'-RACE method, one with molecular barcodes, was used to make TCR beta libraries. TCRdb passed the 5' RACE reads through MiXCR, listing each CDR3 protein once. Among about 230,000 distinct CDR3 sequences, over 7% were seen once, and the ten largest hold roughly 5%. Study-level findings and limits: Several highly homologous variants formed a TCR beta motif that appeared characteristic of ankylosing spondylitis blood. The authors found the disease-linked clones to be CD8+ and relatively rare in peripheral blood.

The receptor was isolated from a female donor with ankylosing spondylitis or in good health (not recorded which). The chain recombines TRBV5-4 with TRBJ1-2; no definite D call. Sequenced sample: blood, either unsorted or a sorted T cell fraction (not recorded which). DNA of the CDR3: TGTGCCAGCAGTCCGGAGCCCGAAGGGAACGGCTACACCTTC. Its protein product is CASSPEPEGNGYTF. Based on the CDR3 plus reference TRBV5-4 and TRBJ1-2, the full variable domain is ETGVTQSPTHLIKTRGQQVTLRCSSQSGHNTVSWYQQALGQGPQFIFQYYREEENGRGNFPPRFSGLQFPNYSSELNVNALELDDSALYLCASSPEPEGNGYTFGSGTRLTVV.